Listed here are 15 T cell receptor beta chains from one sample, sequenced in a study of cytotoxic CD8 clonotypes in ibrutinib-treated CLL. Sequencing was performed with immunoSEQ multiplex PCR; in TCRdb, only in-frame clones are kept and a portion is missing. Among some 300,000 clones listed, more than 65% were seen once. The specimen comprised PBMCs, sampled before ibrutinib treatment. The receptors originated from a human donor with chronic lymphocytic leukemia.

The gene calls are TRBV7-2 and TRBJ2-3, with 7 bases aligning to TRBD1. With V trimmed by 5 bases and J by 5 bases, 13 bases remained unmatched. This CDR3 is 16 amino acids long. The V gene's germline CDR1 is SGHTA and CDR2 FQGNSA. The CDR3 here is CASSTPGGRIRDTQYF. The CDR3, as DNA: TGTGCCAGCAGCACCCCAGGGGGACGGATTAGAGATACGCAGTATTTT.

V is TRBV6-6 and J is TRBJ2-2; tentatively, D is TRBD2 (5 bases). V was shortened by 1 base and J by 1 base, with 10 bases between the two germline ends. Germline loops: CDR1 MNHNY, CDR2 SVGAGI (reference sequence). The CDR3 length is 16 residues. CDR3 amino acids: CASSYLAEENTGELFF. CDR3 DNA: TGTGCCAGCAGTTACTTGGCGGAGGAGAACACCGGGGAGCTGTTTTTT.

The CDR3 bases are TGTGCCAGCAGCGGAGGGCACGGGGGTGAAAAACTGTTTTTT. Its protein is CASSGGHGGEKLFF. The V and J genes are TRBV9 and TRBJ1-4, with TRBD1 as a possible D gene (5 bases). Trimming cost V 3 bases and J 7 bases, with 13 bases left between them. In germline, CDR1 is SGDLS, CDR2 YYNGEE. The length of the CDR3 is 14 residues.

The chain uses TRBV5-4 and TRBJ2-1; a possible D gene is TRBD2 (6 bases). The V end was cut by 3 bases, the J end by 5 bases, with 9 bases between. CDR3 length: 13 residues. Germline V gene data show CDR1 as SGHNT and CDR2 as YYREEE (reference sequence). In DNA, the CDR3 is TGTGCCAGCAGCTGGGACTCTAACAATGAGCAGTTCTTC. Translating it yields CASSWDSNNEQFF.

V and J are TRBV13 and TRBJ2-1; the match to TRBD1 covers 7 bases. From germline, CDR1 is PRHDT and CDR2 FYEKMQ (reference sequence). This CDR3 contains 16 residues. J lost 7 bases, V lost 6 bases, and 15 bases had no gene match. The CDR3 DNA follows: TGTGCCAGCAGTGGAACCGGACAGGCGATCGAGAATGAGCAGTTCTTC. Its translation is CASSGTGQAIENEQFF. The variable domain in full, with the rest retrieved from reference TRBV13 and TRBJ2-1, is AAGVIQSPRHLIKEKRETATLKCYPIPRHDTVYWYQQGPGQDPQFLISFYEKMQSDKGSIPDRFSAQQFSDYHSELNMSSLELGDSALYFCASSGTGQAIENEQFFGPGTRLTVL.

The V and J genes are TRBV18 and TRBJ2-7, with D uncertain. Per the germline V gene, CDR1 is KGHSH and CDR2 is LQKENI. V was pared by 4 bases and J by 0 bases, with 10 bases between. The CDR3 is 14 amino acids. CDR3 nucleotides: TGTGCCAGCTCACAAGACCCAGACTCCTACGAGCAGTACTTC. It codes for CASSQDPDSYEQYF.

The V call is TRBV29-1, the J call TRBJ2-5; 9 bases are a match to TRBD1. J lost 5 bases, V lost 1 base, and 11 bases had no gene match. The CDR3 sequence is 16 residues long. Germline-derived CDR1 and CDR2 are SQVTM and ANQGSEA. The CDR3 sequence is CSVEGSETGGWETQYF. The CDR3 nucleotides read TGCAGCGTTGAAGGATCGGAGACAGGGGGTTGGGAGACCCAGTACTTC. Supplemented by reference TRBV29-1 and TRBJ2-5, the full variable domain reads SAVISQKPSRDICQRGTSLTIQCQVDSQVTMMFWYRQQPGQSLTLIATANQGSEATYESGFVIDKFPISRPNLTFSTLTVSNMSPEDSSIYLCSVEGSETGGWETQYFGPGTRLLVL.

The chain couples TRBV9 to TRBJ2-3; D ambiguous. This CDR3 has 12 amino acids. Trimming shortened V by 0 bases and J by 8 bases, and 7 bases separated the two germline ends. Germline V CDR1 and CDR2: SGDLS, YYNGEE. The CDR3 bases are TGTGCCAGCAGCGTAGAGGTTGGTACGCAGTATTTT. Its protein product is CASSVEVGTQYF.

This chain connects TRBV7-2 to TRBJ2-7, with 8 bases fitting TRBD2. Unmatched junction bases numbered 14, after V lost 5 bases and J lost 8 bases. The CDR3 loop spans 15 amino acids. CDR1 and CDR2 (germline): SGHTA, FQGNSA. This CDR3 reads CASSTYTSGGDQQYF. The DNA for the CDR3 is TGTGCCAGCAGCACATATACTAGCGGAGGAGACCAGCAGTACTTC.

V gene TRBV11-3 combines with J gene TRBJ2-1, with a weak D call TRBD2 (6 bases). V dropped 0 bases and J dropped 7 bases, with 13 bases sitting between them. The CDR3 totals 15 residues. Germline CDR1 SGHNT, CDR2 YENEEA. The CDR3 loop is CASSLDRGTRNEQFF. In DNA, the CDR3 is TGTGCCAGCAGCTTAGATCGGGGGACGCGTAATGAGCAGTTCTTC. Based on the CDR3 plus reference TRBV11-3 and TRBJ2-1, the full variable domain is EAGVVQSPRYKIIEKKQPVAFWCNPISGHNTLYWYLQNLGQGPELLIRYENEEAVDDSQLPKDRFSAERLKGVDSTLKIQPAELGDSAVYLCASSLDRGTRNEQFFGPGTRLTVL.

In its sample, this clone was seen once. The rearrangement joins TRBV7-9 to TRBJ1-4, with D possibly being TRBD1 (5 bases). The V gene's germline CDR1 is SEHNR and CDR2 FQNEAQ (reference sequence). The CDR3 loop spans 16 amino acids. Trimming pared 2 bases from V and 7 bases from J, leaving 17 bases between. The CDR3 reads CASSLLGSGRGEKLFF. CDR3 coding DNA: TGTGCCAGCAGCTTACTAGGTTCGGGGCGCGGTGAAAAACTGTTTTTT.

The V call is TRBV5-1, the J call TRBJ2-1, with 13 bases lining up with TRBD2. V lost 0 bases to trimming and J lost 8 bases; unmatched junction nucleotides: 5. The germline CDR1 and CDR2 sequences are SGHRS and YFSETQ. The CDR3 totals 16 residues. The CDR3 here is CASSLGTSGSLDEQFF. The CDR3 DNA is TGCGCCAGCAGCTTGGGGACTAGCGGGAGTTTAGATGAGCAGTTCTTC.

The rearrangement joins TRBV29-1 to TRBJ2-7; 10 bases match TRBD1. The CDR3 covers 14 residues. J gave up 1 base and V 7 bases, and 7 bases lay outside the gene matches. Germline loops: CDR1 SQVTM, CDR2 ANQGSEA. CDR3 protein: CSAARQGASYEQYF. CDR3 nucleotides: TGCAGCGCCGCTAGACAGGGGGCATCCTACGAGCAGTACTTC.

The chain couples TRBV7-2 to TRBJ2-7; 15 nucleotides align to TRBD2. The CDR3 length is 17 residues. V lost 5 bases to trimming and J lost 0 bases; unmatched junction nucleotides: 5. Germline lookup yields CDR1 SGHTA and CDR2 FQGNSA. CDR3 sequence (DNA): TGTGCCAGCAGCCCGGGACTAGCGGGAGGCTTCTCCTACGAGCAGTACTTC. It yields the protein CASSPGLAGGFSYEQYF.

The chain links TRBV10-3 to TRBJ2-5; D may be TRBD1 (7 bases). Germline assignment: CDR1 ENHRY and CDR2 SYGVKD. The V gene lost 3 bases and the J gene lost 5 bases, with 19 bases spanning the gap. This CDR3 is 16 amino acids long. The CDR3 DNA sequence: TGTGCCATCAGTGAAACGTTCAGGGGGGTGGATGAGACCCAGTACTTC. It specifies CAISETFRGVDETQYF.